These 31 T cell receptor beta chains originate from one sample sequenced in a study of blood T cell repertoires in COVID-19. Here immunoSEQ multiplex PCR was the method, and the copy in TCRdb shows in-frame clones only, minus some. This table has fewer than 500,000 clones, more than 80% appearing once. The sample was PBMCs or T cells enriched from blood (not recorded which). The receptors derive from a man younger than 40 who had recovered from COVID-19.

The V gene is TRBV25-1, the J gene TRBJ1-5; 8 bases line up with TRBD1. V dropped 3 bases and J dropped 0; count of bases not matched to a gene: 10. This CDR3 has 18 amino acids. The germline V gene has CDR1 MGHDK and CDR2 SYGVNS. CDR3 residues: CASSDRDRRRYSNQPQHF. For the CDR3, the DNA is TGTGCCAGCAGTGATAGGGACAGGAGACGTTATAGCAATCAGCCCCAGCATTTT.

The chain carries TRBV6-5 and TRBJ1-2; tentatively, D is TRBD1 (6 bases). Between the trimmed V and J ends, which lost 6 bases and 0 bases, there was a span of 14 bases. Germline CDR1 is MNHEY and CDR2 is SVGAGI. The CDR3 consists of 15 residues. The CDR3 region has the DNA TGTGCCAGCAGACACGGACAGCTCACTAACTATGGCTACACCTTC. Its translation is CASRHGQLTNYGYTF.

The gene calls are TRBV19 and TRBJ1-1; 8 positions agree with TRBD1. Germline CDR1 reads LNHDA; CDR2 reads SQIVND (reference sequence). V lost 4 bases, J lost 3 bases, and 7 bases stayed unmatched. The CDR3 is 15 amino acids. The CDR3 DNA sequence: TGTGCCAGTAGTAGTGGACAGGGTTTGTACACTGAAGCTTTCTTT. Translation gives CASSSGQGLYTEAFF.

This clone was seen once. The V and J genes are TRBV28 and TRBJ2-3; 8 bases match TRBD2. In germline, CDR1 is MDHEN, CDR2 SYDVKM. The CDR3 sequence is 15 residues long. J lost 4 bases, V lost 3 bases, and 6 bases had no gene match. The CDR3 spells CASSFREGHSDTQYF. The CDR3 nucleotides are TGTGCCAGCAGTTTTCGGGAGGGCCACTCAGATACGCAGTATTTT.

The chain couples TRBV6-5 to TRBJ1-2; TRBD1 might be the D (5 bases). Trimming removed 0 bases from V and 7 bases from J, with 15 bases in between. The CDR3 runs 15 residues. The V gene's germline CDR1 is MNHEY and CDR2 SVGAGI. The CDR3 region is CASSYSNEGASGYTF. CDR3 coding DNA: TGTGCCAGCAGTTACTCGAATGAAGGGGCCAGTGGCTACACCTTC.

The rearrangement joins TRBV2 to TRBJ2-5; D is perhaps TRBD2 (6 bases). This CDR3 region has 14 residues. The V gene lost 0 bases and the J gene lost 5 bases, with 10 bases spanning the gap. Germline CDR1 reads SNHLY; CDR2 reads FYNNEI. The DNA of the CDR3 is TGTGCCAGCAGTGAAGCTGGTGGGAGGGAGACCCAGTACTTC. The encoded protein is CASSEAGGRETQYF.

This clone was counted a single time. The rearrangement joins TRBV6-5 to TRBJ1-1; 9 bases line up with TRBD1. Germline values: CDR1 MNHEY, CDR2 SVGAGI. V was pared by 7 bases and J by 3 bases, with 9 bases of the junction left unmatched. This CDR3 contains 15 residues. The CDR3 nucleotides are TGTGCCAGCAAAGGAACAGGGGGCGCGGACACTGAAGCTTTCTTT. Translating it yields CASKGTGGADTEAFF.

The chain recombines TRBV5-5 with TRBJ2-5; D is perhaps TRBD2 (5 bases). This CDR3 has 14 amino acids. CDR1 and CDR2 from the germline V gene are SGHKS and YYEKEE (reference sequence). V dropped 4 bases and J dropped 5 bases, with 15 bases sitting between them. The CDR3: CASSALTGLETQYF. Written as DNA, the CDR3 is TGTGCCAGCAGCGCCCTGACGGGGTTGGAGACCCAGTACTTC.

The chain has TRBV11-1 and TRBJ2-1; 7 bases line up with TRBD2. V was pared by 3 bases and J by 4 bases, with 6 bases of the junction left unmatched. The CDR3 has 15 amino acids. Germline V CDR1 and CDR2: SGHAT, FQDESV (reference sequence). The CDR3 coding sequence is TGTGCCAGCAGCTTTGCGGGAGAGCTATACAATGAGCAGTTCTTC. The encoded protein is CASSFAGELYNEQFF.

This chain uses TRBV5-4 with TRBJ1-6; D call uncertain. The germline V gene encodes CDR1 SGHNT and CDR2 YYREEE (reference sequence). The CDR3 is made up of 16 amino acids. V was shortened by 5 bases and J by 2 bases, with 14 bases between the two germline ends. Written as DNA, the CDR3 is TGTGCCAGCAGGCTCCGCGGGAGTGCCTATAATTCACCCCTCCACTTT. Protein product: CASRLRGSAYNSPLHF.

The chain links TRBV30 to TRBJ1-2; no definite D call. Trimming took 7 bases from V and 4 from J, leaving 19 bases between them. Germline assignment: CDR1 GTSNPN and CDR2 SVGIG (reference sequence). This CDR3 is built from 14 residues. CDR3 loop: CASTVGGRFYGYTF. CDR3 bases: TGTGCCTCCACGGTGGGAGGGCGGTTCTATGGCTACACCTTC.

This clone was observed a single time. The CDR3 region has the DNA TGTGCCAGCAGCTCCCAGTGGCCCGGGAGCGAGCAGTACTTC. As protein: CASSSQWPGSEQYF. V gene TRBV7-8 combines with J gene TRBJ2-7, with TRBD2 as a possible D gene (6 bases). The CDR3 covers 14 residues. The V gene's germline CDR1 is SGHVS and CDR2 FQNEAQ. The V end was cut by 4 bases, the J end by 6 bases, with 16 bases between.

On this clone: Other DNA sequences of this sample code for an identical CDR3. The genes are TRBV7-9 and TRBJ1-1; TRBD1 might be the D (6 bases). The germline V gene has CDR1 SEHNR and CDR2 FQNEAQ (reference sequence). Trimming removed 3 bases from V and 3 bases from J, with 8 bases in between. The CDR3 runs 13 residues. This CDR3 is CASSLAGDTEAFF. The CDR3 nucleotides read TGTGCCAGCAGCTTGGCAGGGGACACTGAAGCTTTCTTT. Using reference TRBV7-9 and TRBJ1-1 for the parts outside the CDR3, the full variable domain is DTGVSQNPRHKITKRGQNVTFRCDPISEHNRLYWYRQTLGQGPEFLTYFQNEAQLEKSRLLSDRFSAERPKGSFSTLEIQRTEQGDSAMYLCASSLAGDTEAFFGQGTRLTVV.

The chain uses TRBV7-9 and TRBJ1-4, with TRBD1 matching over 7 bases. The CDR3 loop spans 17 amino acids. CDR1 is SEHNR and CDR2 is FQNEAQ in the germline V gene (reference sequence). With V trimmed by 0 bases and J by 7 bases, 11 bases remained unmatched. The CDR3 reads CASSLAQATGIGEKLFF. CDR3 bases: TGTGCCAGCAGCTTAGCCCAAGCGACAGGGATCGGTGAAAAACTGTTTTTT.

The CDR3 DNA follows: TGTGCCAGCAGCCAAGTACAGGGTAGGGCTTTCTTT. It is translated as CASSQVQGRAFF. The chain joins TRBV14 to TRBJ1-1, with a weak D call TRBD1 (6 bases). Germline CDR1 reads SGHDN; CDR2 reads FVKESK. The V end lost 1 base, the J end lost 11 bases, and 11 bases lay between the germline ends. The length of the CDR3 is 12 residues.

V usage is TRBV12-3 or TRBV12-4 and J usage is TRBJ2-7; tentative D call: TRBD1 (5 bases). This CDR3 comprises 12 residues. V gave up 6 bases and J gave up 7 bases, with 13 bases separating them. CDR3 sequence: CASSLWGAEQYF. CDR3 DNA sequence: TGTGCCAGCAGCCTATGGGGCGCGGAGCAGTACTTC.

The chain carries TRBV9 and TRBJ2-7, with 13 positions matching TRBD2. Germline V gives CDR1 SGDLS, CDR2 YYNGEE. The CDR3 runs 15 residues. The junction had 7 bases not matched to a gene; V was cut back by 3 bases and J by 7 bases. The CDR3 sequence: CASSASGLAGAEQYF. CDR3 coding DNA: TGTGCCAGCAGCGCCAGCGGACTAGCGGGGGCGGAGCAGTACTTC. Combining the CDR3 with reference TRBV9 and TRBJ2-7 gives the whole variable domain DSGVTQTPKHLITATGQRVTLRCSPRSGDLSVYWYQQSLDQGLQFLIQYYNGEERAKGNILERFSAQQFPDLHSELNLSSLELGDSALYFCASSASGLAGAEQYFGPGTRLTVT.

This chain uses TRBV12-3 or TRBV12-4 with TRBJ1-5; 7 bases are shared with TRBD1. With V trimmed by 7 bases and J by 7 bases, 4 bases remained unmatched. This CDR3 region has 12 residues. The CDR3 nucleotides read TGTGCCAGCAACATACAGGGGCAGCCCCAGCATTTT. This encodes CASNIQGQPQHF.

The rearrangement joins TRBV27 to TRBJ1-1; D remains ambiguous. CDR1 and CDR2 (germline): MNHEY, SMNVEV (reference sequence). This CDR3 region has 14 residues. Trimming removed 6 bases at V and 1 base at J, with 12 bases between. CDR3 nucleotides: TGTGCCAGCAGCACAACCGTTGCGAACACTGAAGCTTTCTTT. It yields the protein CASSTTVANTEAFF.

The chain is built from TRBV24-1 and TRBJ2-2; 9 nucleotides line up with TRBD1. The CDR3 sequence is 17 residues long. Germline CDR1 reads KGHDR; CDR2 reads SFDVKD. Trimming removed 2 bases from V and 6 bases from J; junction bases left unmatched: 9. CDR3: CATSDSHGTGLAGELFF. CDR3 sequence (DNA): TGTGCCACCAGTGATTCTCACGGGACAGGGCTGGCCGGGGAGCTGTTTTTT.

As concerns this clone: This sample also contains other DNA sequences that code for the same CDR3. The chain is built from TRBV18 and TRBJ1-4, with a weak D call TRBD1 (5 bases). There are 13 residues in the CDR3. Germline V gene sequence: CDR1 KGHSH, CDR2 LQKENI. V was pared by 0 bases and J by 8 bases, with 7 bases between. The CDR3 region has the DNA TGTGCCAGCTCACCACCGGGGGGGGAAAAACTGTTTTTT. Encoded protein: CASSPPGGEKLFF.

About this clone itself: Other DNA sequences in this specimen translate into the identical CDR3. The DNA of the CDR3 is TGTGCCAGCAGTTCCCCGGGGACAAACTATGGCTACACCTTC. This translates into CASSSPGTNYGYTF. The chain couples TRBV6-5 to TRBJ1-2; a possible D gene is TRBD1 (6 bases). The V and J ends lost 4 bases and 2 bases respectively, with 11 bases between them. The CDR3 loop spans 14 amino acids. Germline lookup yields CDR1 MNHEY and CDR2 SVGAGI.

The chain is built from TRBV28 and TRBJ2-7, with 9 bases fitting TRBD1. The CDR3 length is 17 residues. Unmatched junction bases numbered 13, after V lost 4 bases and J lost 3 bases. CDR1 is MDHEN, CDR2 SYDVKM, per germline. The CDR3 loop reads CASSSPIGTGLYYEQYF. The CDR3 nucleotides read TGTGCCAGCAGTTCGCCGATAGGGACAGGGCTATACTACGAGCAGTACTTC.

The rearrangement links TRBV12-3 or TRBV12-4 to TRBJ1-2; perhaps TRBD1 as D (6 bases). V was clipped by 5 bases and J by 8 bases, with 15 bases between them. This CDR3 is 13 amino acids long. CDR3: CASSIQGLEGYTF. CDR3 in DNA: TGTGCCAGCAGTATACAGGGTCTTGAGGGCTACACCTTC.

The sample holds one count of this clone. The chain links TRBV6-1 to TRBJ2-3; D remains unclear. This CDR3 spans 17 amino acids. Germline CDR1 MNHNS, CDR2 SASEGT. V gave up 3 bases and J gave up 2 bases, with 18 bases separating them. The CDR3 DNA reads as TGTGCCAGCAGTGAGAAAGGTGGTGGCGGATACACAGATACGCAGTATTTT. Amino acids: CASSEKGGGGYTDTQYF.

This clone was observed a single time. The V and J genes are TRBV19 and TRBJ2-7; tentatively, D is TRBD1 (6 bases). Germline values: CDR1 LNHDA, CDR2 SQIVND (reference sequence). CDR3 length: 14 amino acids. Trimming removed 3 bases at V and 1 base at J, with 10 bases between. The CDR3 is CASSMEQGSYEQYF. In DNA, the CDR3 is TGTGCCAGTAGTATGGAACAGGGTTCCTACGAGCAGTACTTC.

The sample holds one count of this clone. CDR3 loop: CASSLGQAVEKLFF. CDR3 bases: TGTGCCAGCAGCCTGGGACAGGCGGTTGAAAAACTGTTTTTT. This chain links TRBV7-9 with TRBJ1-4, with TRBD1 identical over 8 bases. This CDR3 contains 14 residues. V lost 5 bases to trimming and J lost 7 bases; unmatched junction nucleotides: 6. CDR1 is SEHNR and CDR2 is FQNEAQ in the germline V gene (reference sequence).

The chain has TRBV30 and TRBJ2-7, with 8 positions matching TRBD1. CDR3 length: 13 amino acids. CDR1 and CDR2 (germline): GTSNPN, SVGIG (reference sequence). The ends lost 0 bases at V and 3 bases at J; junction bases unmatched: 1. The CDR3 loop is CAWSVDRGYEQYF. CDR3 DNA sequence: TGTGCCTGGAGTGTAGACAGGGGCTACGAGCAGTACTTC. The full variable domain, rest sourced from reference TRBV30 and TRBJ2-7, is SQTIHQWPATLVQPVGSPLSLECTVEGTSNPNLYWYRQAAGRGLQLLFYSVGIGQISSEVPQNLSASRPQDRQFILSSKKLLLSDSGFYLCAWSVDRGYEQYFGPGTRLTVT.

The chain couples TRBV30 to TRBJ2-3; D ambiguous. The germline gives CDR1 GTSNPN, CDR2 SVGIG (reference sequence). V was shortened by 1 base and J by 13 bases, with 12 bases between the two germline ends. CDR3 length: 11 amino acids. In DNA, the CDR3 is TGTGCCTGGAGTGCCAACTATCAGAAGTATTTT. Translating gives CAWSANYQKYF. Drawing the rest from reference TRBV30 and TRBJ2-3, the complete variable domain is SQTIHQWPATLVQPVGSPLSLECTVEGTSNPNLYWYRQAAGRGLQLLFYSVGIGQISSEVPQNLSASRPQDRQFILSSKKLLLSDSGFYLCAWSANYQKYFGPGTRLTVL.

The chain carries TRBV4-1 and TRBJ1-5; 8 positions match TRBD1. The CDR3 is 15 amino acids. With V trimmed by 1 base and J by 1 base, 0 bases remained unmatched. The germline V gene has CDR1 MGHRA and CDR2 YSYEKL. The CDR3 nucleotides read TGCGCCAGCAGCCAAGGACAGGGGAGCAATCAGCCCCAGCATTTT. Its translation is CASSQGQGSNQPQHF.

This clone was detected only once. This chain joins TRBV15 and TRBJ1-1; D not resolved. The germline V and J ends were trimmed by 1 base and 1 base, with 13 bases remaining between them. The CDR3 consists of 16 residues. CDR1 and CDR2 (germline): LNHNV, YYDKDF (reference sequence). CDR3: CATSRGLERPNTEAFF. In DNA, the CDR3 is TGTGCCACCAGCAGAGGGCTCGAGCGACCGAACACTGAAGCTTTCTTT.